A single sample is the source of the 19 T cell receptor beta chains below, sequenced in a study of Ad26.COV2.S vaccination and SARS-CoV-2 variants. This table comes from immunoSEQ multiplex PCR, and its TCRdb copy is limited to in-frame clones, with some not included. The table lists about 370,000 clones, about 88% of them singletons. Treatment of the sample: 15 to 20 received Ad26.COV2.S at low or high dose, single or two shots; about 5 received placebo; per-sample allocation not given. The samples date from day 63 after the first vaccine or placebo injection. Sequences were derived from peripheral blood, sampled in a trial of Ad26.COV2.S vaccine versus placebo. These receptors came from a person aged 18-60 years who received the Ad26.COV2.S COVID-19 vaccine or a placebo.

The V gene is TRBV6-2 or TRBV6-3, the J gene TRBJ2-2; no definite D call. V was cut by 6 bases and J by 5 bases, with 4 bases left in between. The CDR3 has 11 residues. The germline CDR1 and CDR2 sequences are MNHEY and SVGEGT. CDR3 residues: CASSTTGELFF. The CDR3, as DNA: TGTGCCAGCAGCACTACCGGGGAGCTGTTTTTT.

J is TRBJ1-1 and V is TRBV27; no definite D call. Per the germline V gene, CDR1 is MNHEY and CDR2 is SMNVEV (reference sequence). This CDR3 is 14 amino acids long. V was clipped by 4 bases and J by 4 bases, with 13 bases between them. CDR3 residues: CASSSAGVGTEAFF. CDR3 bases: TGTGCCAGCAGTTCGGCCGGGGTGGGCACTGAAGCTTTCTTT.

The V gene is TRBV7-9, the J gene TRBJ1-2, with D perhaps TRBD1 (5 bases). CDR1 and CDR2 (germline): SEHNR, FQNEAQ (reference sequence). Trimming stripped 1 base from V and 6 bases from J, with 18 bases between. The CDR3 covers 16 residues. The CDR3 region is CASSLVRGGVGDGYTF. Written as DNA, the CDR3 is TGTGCCAGCAGCTTAGTAAGGGGAGGGGTTGGCGATGGCTACACCTTC.

This chain connects TRBV19 to TRBJ1-1; D is undetermined. The V gene lost 7 bases and the J gene lost 4 bases, with 16 bases spanning the gap. CDR1 LNHDA and CDR2 SQIVND come from the germline V gene (reference sequence). The CDR3 covers 14 residues. Here the CDR3 DNA reads TGTGCCAGTAACAACGGAGGCCCCCTCACTGAAGCTTTCTTT. It yields the protein CASNNGGPLTEAFF.

The chain combines TRBV19 with TRBJ1-3; tentatively, D is TRBD1 (6 bases). Germline assignment: CDR1 LNHDA and CDR2 SQIVND (reference sequence). The CDR3 contains 14 residues. V lost 6 bases and J 0 bases, leaving 9 bases between the germline ends. Written as DNA, the CDR3 is TGTGCCAGTAGACCGACAGGCTCTGGAAACACCATATATTTT. Translating it yields CASRPTGSGNTIYF.

The chain has TRBV5-1 and TRBJ1-5; D ambiguous. CDR3 size: 13 residues. The ends were cut back, 0 bases at V and 5 bases at J, with 6 bases in the middle. CDR1 is SGHRS and CDR2 is YFSETQ in the germline V gene. CDR3 DNA sequence: TGCGCCAGCAGCTTGGCCCCGCATCAGCCCCAGCATTTT. Protein sequence: CASSLAPHQPQHF.

This chain joins TRBV4-1 and TRBJ1-5; maybe TRBD1 (5 bases). Germline CDR1 is MGHRA and CDR2 is YSYEKL. This CDR3 has 18 amino acids. V gave up 0 bases and J gave up 0 bases, with 15 bases separating them. CDR3 amino acids: CASSQDIRQRYSNQPQHF. The CDR3 bases are TGCGCCAGCAGCCAAGATATAAGACAGAGATATAGCAATCAGCCCCAGCATTTT.

This chain links TRBV11-2 with TRBJ2-1; no firm D call. CDR3 length: 13 residues. The ends were cut back, 1 base at V and 9 bases at J, with 10 bases in the middle. The V gene's germline CDR1 is SGHAT and CDR2 FQNNGV. The CDR3 nucleotides are TGTGCCAGCAGCTTAGCGGCTCCACCTGAGCAGTTCTTC. It codes for CASSLAAPPEQFF.

The CDR3 region is CASSETGLTNEKLFF. DNA of the CDR3: TGTGCCAGCAGTGAAACCGGCCTAACTAATGAAAAACTGTTTTTT. The J gene is TRBJ1-4, the V gene TRBV2; D call uncertain. CDR1 SNHLY and CDR2 FYNNEI come from the germline V gene. Trimming removed 2 bases at V and 1 base at J, with 8 bases between. CDR3 length: 15 amino acids.

The chain has TRBV7-2 and TRBJ2-7, with D hard to call. The V gene lost 1 base and the J gene lost 7 bases, with 11 bases spanning the gap. Germline V gene sequence: CDR1 SGHTA, CDR2 FQGNSA. The CDR3 runs to 13 residues. CDR3 region: CASSLVMGGEQYF. CDR3 sequence (DNA): TGTGCCAGCAGCTTAGTTATGGGTGGGGAGCAGTACTTC.

Remarks on this clone: Other DNA sequences in this sample translate to the same CDR3. The DNA for the CDR3 is TGTGCCAGCAGTTACTCGTGGCAGGGGAACACTGAAGCTTTCTTT. Encoded protein: CASSYSWQGNTEAFF. This chain joins TRBV6-5 and TRBJ1-1, with D possibly TRBD1 on 5 matching bases. This CDR3 is 15 amino acids long. Germline V CDR1 and CDR2: MNHEY, SVGAGI. V was pared by 0 bases and J by 1 base, with 9 bases between.

This clone was detected once. The chain combines TRBV6-5 with TRBJ2-7; tentative D call: TRBD2 (5 bases). The length of the CDR3 is 14 residues. V was cut by 2 bases and J by 3 bases, with 11 bases left in between. Germline assignment: CDR1 MNHEY and CDR2 SVGAGI. CDR3 DNA: TGTGCCAGCAGTTACGCGGGTTCGTTCTACGAGCAGTACTTC. This translates into CASSYAGSFYEQYF.

The V call is TRBV6-5, the J call TRBJ1-5, with a tentative D call TRBD1 (6 bases). The CDR3 contains 16 residues. Trimming removed 0 bases from V and 3 bases from J, with 12 bases in between. Germline-derived CDR1 and CDR2 are MNHEY and SVGAGI. The CDR3 protein is CASSYSSTGANQPQHF. CDR3 nucleotide sequence: TGTGCCAGCAGTTACTCGAGTACGGGGGCCAATCAGCCCCAGCATTTT.

The table lists this clone with a count of one. The chain joins TRBV6-6 to TRBJ1-2; no clear D gene. The CDR3 is 15 amino acids. Trimming removed 6 bases from V and 2 bases from J, with 16 bases in between. Germline V gene data show CDR1 as MNHNY and CDR2 as SVGAGI (reference sequence). CDR3 DNA sequence: TGTGCCAGCAGGAAGGACGGAACTCTAAACTATGGCTACACCTTC. Its translation is CASRKDGTLNYGYTF.

This clone was found once. J is TRBJ2-2 and V is TRBV7-6, with a tentative D call TRBD1 (6 bases). V lost 3 bases, J lost 0 bases, and 11 bases lay in between. The CDR3 extends over 16 amino acids. Germline CDR1 SGHVS, CDR2 FNYEAQ. The CDR3 DNA reads as TGTGCCAGCAGCTTCCGCAGGGGAACGAACACCGGGGAGCTGTTTTTT. Protein sequence: CASSFRRGTNTGELFF.

The V and J genes are TRBV4-3 and TRBJ2-7; the match to TRBD2 covers 9 bases. V lost 0 bases to trimming and J lost 0 bases; unmatched junction nucleotides: 3. From germline, CDR1 is LGHNA and CDR2 YSLEER. The CDR3 loop spans 16 amino acids. DNA of the CDR3: TGCGCCAGCAGCCAAGAACTAGCGGGTAGCTCCTACGAGCAGTACTTC. It encodes CASSQELAGSSYEQYF.

Note on this clone: In the same sample, other DNA sequences code for this CDR3. This chain connects TRBV4-1 to TRBJ1-2; 9 positions agree with TRBD1. Looked up from germline, CDR1 is MGHRA and CDR2 is YSYEKL. The ends lost 0 bases at V and 5 bases at J; junction bases unmatched: 1. The CDR3 runs 14 residues. The CDR3 DNA follows: TGCGCCAGCAGCCAAGAGGGGACAGGGTATGGCTACACCTTC. Its translation is CASSQEGTGYGYTF.

J is TRBJ1-2 and V is TRBV5-1; D is unclear. The CDR3 sequence is 14 residues long. CDR1 and CDR2 from the germline V gene are SGHRS and YFSETQ. V dropped 0 bases and J dropped 4 bases, with 10 bases sitting between them. CDR3 amino acids: CASSLVEAGYGYTF. Here the CDR3 DNA reads TGCGCCAGCAGCTTGGTCGAGGCAGGCTATGGCTACACCTTC. The full variable domain, completed using reference TRBV5-1 and TRBJ1-2, is KAGVTQTPRYLIKTRGQQVTLSCSPISGHRSVSWYQQTPGQGLQFLFEYFSETQRNKGNFPGRFSGRQFSNSRSEMNVSTLELGDSALYLCASSLVEAGYGYTFGSGTRLTVV.

The chain uses TRBV4-1 and TRBJ1-2; 9 nucleotides align to TRBD1. CDR3 length: 16 residues. Germline CDR1 and CDR2: MGHRA and YSYEKL. The J segment lost 0 bases and the V segment lost 4 bases, leaving 6 bases of the junction unmatched. DNA for the CDR3: TGCGCCAGCAGCCCCGGGGGACAGGGAGCTAACTATGGCTACACCTTC. It is translated as CASSPGGQGANYGYTF.